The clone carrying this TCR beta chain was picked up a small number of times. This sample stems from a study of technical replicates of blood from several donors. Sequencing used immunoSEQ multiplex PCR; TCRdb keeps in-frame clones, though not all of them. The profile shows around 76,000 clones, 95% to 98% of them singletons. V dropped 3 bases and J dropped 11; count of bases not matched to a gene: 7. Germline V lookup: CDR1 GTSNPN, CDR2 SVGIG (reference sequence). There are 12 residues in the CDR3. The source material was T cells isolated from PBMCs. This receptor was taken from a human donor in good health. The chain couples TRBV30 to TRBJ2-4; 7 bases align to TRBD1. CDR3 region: CAWRTRQGLQYF. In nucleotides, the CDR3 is TGTGCCTGGAGGACCCGACAGGGTCTTCAGTACTTC.